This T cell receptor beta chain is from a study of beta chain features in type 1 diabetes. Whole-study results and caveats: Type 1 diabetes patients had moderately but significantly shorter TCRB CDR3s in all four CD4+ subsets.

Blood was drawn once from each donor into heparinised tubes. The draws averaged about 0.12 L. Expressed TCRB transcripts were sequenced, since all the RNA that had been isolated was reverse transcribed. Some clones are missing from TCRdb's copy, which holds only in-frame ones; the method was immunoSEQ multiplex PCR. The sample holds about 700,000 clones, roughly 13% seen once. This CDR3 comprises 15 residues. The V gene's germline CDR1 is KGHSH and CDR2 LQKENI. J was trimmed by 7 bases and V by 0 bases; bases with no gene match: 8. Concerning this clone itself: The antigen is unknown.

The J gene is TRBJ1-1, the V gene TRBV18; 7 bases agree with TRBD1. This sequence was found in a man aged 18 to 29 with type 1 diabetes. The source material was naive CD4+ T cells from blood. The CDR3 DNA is TGTGCCAGCTCACCACCGAAAATGACAGGGTATGAAGCTTTCTTT. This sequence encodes CASSPPKMTGYEAFF.